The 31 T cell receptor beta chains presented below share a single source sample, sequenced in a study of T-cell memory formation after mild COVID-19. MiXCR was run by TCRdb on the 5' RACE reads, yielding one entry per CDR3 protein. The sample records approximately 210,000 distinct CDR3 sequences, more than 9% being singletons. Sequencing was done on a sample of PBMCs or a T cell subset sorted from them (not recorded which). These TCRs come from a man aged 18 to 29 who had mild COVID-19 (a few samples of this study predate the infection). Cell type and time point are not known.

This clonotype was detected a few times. CDR3 residues: CASSRTGQPQAFF. The CDR3 DNA is TGCGCCAGCAGCCGGACGGGACAACCCCAGGCTTTCTTT. The genes are TRBV4-1 and TRBJ1-1; D is possibly TRBD1 (6 bases). Germline lookup yields CDR1 MGHRA and CDR2 YSYEKL. This CDR3 has 13 residues. V lost 4 bases, J lost 11 bases, and 17 bases lay in between.

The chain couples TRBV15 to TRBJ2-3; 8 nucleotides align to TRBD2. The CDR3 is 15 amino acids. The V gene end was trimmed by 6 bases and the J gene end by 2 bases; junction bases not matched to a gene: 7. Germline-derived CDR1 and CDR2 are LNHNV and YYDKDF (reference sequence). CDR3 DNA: TGTGCCACCAGTCAAGCGGGGGCCCTCACAGATACGCAGTATTTT. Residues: CATSQAGALTDTQYF.

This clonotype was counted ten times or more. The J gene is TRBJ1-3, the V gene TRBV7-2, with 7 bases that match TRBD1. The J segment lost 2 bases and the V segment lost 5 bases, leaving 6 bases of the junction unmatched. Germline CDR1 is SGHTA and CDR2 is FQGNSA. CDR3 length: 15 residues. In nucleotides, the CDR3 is TGTGCCAGCAGCCCGACAGGGCCCCCTGGAAACACCATATATTTT. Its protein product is CASSPTGPPGNTIYF.

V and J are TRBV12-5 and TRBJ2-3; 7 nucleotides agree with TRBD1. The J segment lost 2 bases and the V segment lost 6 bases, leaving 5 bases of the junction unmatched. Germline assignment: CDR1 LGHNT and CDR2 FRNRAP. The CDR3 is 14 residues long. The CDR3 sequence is CASGRTGPTDTQYF. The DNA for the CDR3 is TGTGCTAGTGGAAGGACAGGACCCACAGATACGCAGTATTTT.

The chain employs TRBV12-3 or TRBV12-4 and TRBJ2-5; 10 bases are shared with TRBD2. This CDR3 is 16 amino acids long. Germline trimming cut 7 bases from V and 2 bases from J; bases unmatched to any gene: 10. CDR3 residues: CASKQGPSGGQETQYF. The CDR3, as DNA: TGTGCCAGCAAACAGGGGCCTAGCGGGGGTCAAGAGACCCAGTACTTC.

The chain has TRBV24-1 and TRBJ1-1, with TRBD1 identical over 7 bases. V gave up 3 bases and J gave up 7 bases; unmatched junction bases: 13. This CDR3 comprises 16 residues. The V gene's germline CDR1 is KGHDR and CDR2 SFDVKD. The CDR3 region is CATSDHPTGSTHEAFF. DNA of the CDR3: TGTGCCACCAGTGATCACCCGACAGGGTCGACCCATGAAGCTTTCTTT.

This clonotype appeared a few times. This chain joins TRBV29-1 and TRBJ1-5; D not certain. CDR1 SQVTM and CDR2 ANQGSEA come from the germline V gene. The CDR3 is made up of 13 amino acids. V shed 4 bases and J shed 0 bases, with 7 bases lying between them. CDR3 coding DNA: TGCAGCGTTGGATTTAATAGCAATCAGCCCCAGCATTTT. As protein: CSVGFNSNQPQHF.

The CDR3: CSARDPSYEQYV. DNA for the CDR3: TGCAGTGCTAGAGACCCCTCCTACGAGCAGTACGTC. This chain uses TRBV20-1 with TRBJ2-7, with D hard to call. V lost 0 bases and J 0 bases, leaving 3 bases between the germline ends. Germline V gives CDR1 DFQATT, CDR2 SNEGSKA (reference sequence). The CDR3 is 12 amino acids.

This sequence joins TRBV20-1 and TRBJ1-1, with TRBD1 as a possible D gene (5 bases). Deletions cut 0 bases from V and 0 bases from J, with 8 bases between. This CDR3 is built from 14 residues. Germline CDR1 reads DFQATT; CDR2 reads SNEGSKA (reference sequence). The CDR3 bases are TGCAGTGCTAGAGACAGGGTGGTGAACACTGAAGCTTTCTTT. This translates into CSARDRVVNTEAFF.

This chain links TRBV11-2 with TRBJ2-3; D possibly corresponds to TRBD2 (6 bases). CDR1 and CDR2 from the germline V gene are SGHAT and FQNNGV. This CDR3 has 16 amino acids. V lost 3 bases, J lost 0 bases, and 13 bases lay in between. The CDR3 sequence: CASSFTLASSTDTQYF. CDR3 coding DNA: TGTGCCAGCAGCTTCACCCTAGCGTCTAGCACAGATACGCAGTATTTT.

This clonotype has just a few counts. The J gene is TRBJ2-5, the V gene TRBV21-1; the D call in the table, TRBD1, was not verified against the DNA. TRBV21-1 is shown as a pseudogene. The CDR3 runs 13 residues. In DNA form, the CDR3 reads TGTGCCAGCAGCAGGACCCGGCGGGAGACCCAGTACTTC. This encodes CASSRTRRETQYF.

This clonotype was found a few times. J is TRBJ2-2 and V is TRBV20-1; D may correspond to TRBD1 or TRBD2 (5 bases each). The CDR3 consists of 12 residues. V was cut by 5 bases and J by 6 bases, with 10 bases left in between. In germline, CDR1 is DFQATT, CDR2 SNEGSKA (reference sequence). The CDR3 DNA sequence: TGCAGTGCTCGGGGACCGTCCGGGGAGCTGTTTTTT. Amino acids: CSARGPSGELFF.

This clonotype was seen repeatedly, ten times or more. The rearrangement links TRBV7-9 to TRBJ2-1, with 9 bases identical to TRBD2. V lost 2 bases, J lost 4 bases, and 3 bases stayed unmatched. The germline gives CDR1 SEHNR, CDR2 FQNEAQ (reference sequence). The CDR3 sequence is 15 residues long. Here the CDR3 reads CASSLLSGGYNEQFF. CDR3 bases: TGTGCCAGCAGCTTACTTAGCGGGGGTTACAATGAGCAGTTCTTC. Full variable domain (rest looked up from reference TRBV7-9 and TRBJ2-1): DTGVSQNPRHKITKRGQNVTFRCDPISEHNRLYWYRQTLGQGPEFLTYFQNEAQLEKSRLLSDRFSAERPKGSFSTLEIQRTEQGDSAMYLCASSLLSGGYNEQFFGPGTRLTVL.

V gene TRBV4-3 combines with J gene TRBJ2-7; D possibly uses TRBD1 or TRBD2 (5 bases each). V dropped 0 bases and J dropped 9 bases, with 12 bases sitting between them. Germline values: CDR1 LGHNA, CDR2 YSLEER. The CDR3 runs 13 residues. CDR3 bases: TGCGCCAGCAGCCAAGACTCCGGGGCCAGGCAGTACTTC. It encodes CASSQDSGARQYF.

In DNA, the CDR3 is TGTGCCAGCAGCGCTGGACAGCTTTATAGCAATCAGCCCCAGCATTTT. Its translation: CASSAGQLYSNQPQHF. The J gene is TRBJ1-5, the V gene TRBV7-8, with TRBD1 as a possible D gene (6 bases). The CDR3 extends over 16 amino acids. Trimming removed 5 bases from V and 0 bases from J, with 14 bases in between. Germline CDR1 is SGHVS and CDR2 is FQNEAQ. Full variable domain (outside the CDR3, taken from reference TRBV7-8 and TRBJ1-5): GAGVSQSPRYKVAKRGQDVALRCDPISGHVSLFWYQQALGQGPEFLTYFQNEAQLDKSGLPSDRFFAERPEGSVSTLKIQRTQQEDSAVYLCASSAGQLYSNQPQHFGDGTRLSIL.

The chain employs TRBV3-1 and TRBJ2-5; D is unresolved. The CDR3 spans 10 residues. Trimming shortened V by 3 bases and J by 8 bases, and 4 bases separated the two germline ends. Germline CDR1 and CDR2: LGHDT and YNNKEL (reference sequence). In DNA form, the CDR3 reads TGTGCCAGCAGCCACGATACCCAGTACTTC. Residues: CASSHDTQYF.

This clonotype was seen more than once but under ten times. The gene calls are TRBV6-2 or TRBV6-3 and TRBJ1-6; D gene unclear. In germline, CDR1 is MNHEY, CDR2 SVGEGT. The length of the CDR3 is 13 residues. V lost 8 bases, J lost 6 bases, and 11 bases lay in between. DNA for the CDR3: TGTGCCAGCGCGGGGATTAGTAATTCACCCCTCCACTTT. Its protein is CASAGISNSPLHF.

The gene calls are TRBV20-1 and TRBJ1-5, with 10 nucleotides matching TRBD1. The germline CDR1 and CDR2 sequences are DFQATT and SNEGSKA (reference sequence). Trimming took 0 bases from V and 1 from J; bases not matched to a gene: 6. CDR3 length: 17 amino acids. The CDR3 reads CSARDRPGQGSNQPQHF. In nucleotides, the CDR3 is TGCAGTGCTAGAGATAGACCGGGACAGGGGAGCAATCAGCCCCAGCATTTT.

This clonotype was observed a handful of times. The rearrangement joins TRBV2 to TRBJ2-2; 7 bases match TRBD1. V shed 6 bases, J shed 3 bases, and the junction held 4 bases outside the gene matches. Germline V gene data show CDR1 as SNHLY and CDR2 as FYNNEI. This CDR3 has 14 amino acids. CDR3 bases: TGTGCCAGCAGGGACAGGCCATACACCGGGGAGCTGTTTTTT. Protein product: CASRDRPYTGELFF.

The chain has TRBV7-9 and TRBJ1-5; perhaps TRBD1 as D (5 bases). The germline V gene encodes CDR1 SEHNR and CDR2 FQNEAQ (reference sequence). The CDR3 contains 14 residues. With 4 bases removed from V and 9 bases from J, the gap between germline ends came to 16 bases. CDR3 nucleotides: TGTGCCAGCAGCTCCCAGACCCAGGGTCGGCCCCAGCATTTT. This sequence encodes CASSSQTQGRPQHF.

The CDR3 sequence: CASSLVALNEQFF. The CDR3 coding sequence is TGTGCCAGCAGCCTTGTAGCGTTAAATGAGCAGTTCTTC. V is TRBV3-1 and J is TRBJ2-1; perhaps TRBD2 as D (5 bases). This CDR3 comprises 13 residues. V lost 4 bases and J lost 7, with 11 bases in between. The germline V gene encodes CDR1 LGHDT and CDR2 YNNKEL (reference sequence).

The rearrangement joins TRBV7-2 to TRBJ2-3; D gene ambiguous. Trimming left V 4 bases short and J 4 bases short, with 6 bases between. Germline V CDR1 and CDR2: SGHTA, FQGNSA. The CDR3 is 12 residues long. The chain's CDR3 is CASSYHADTQYF. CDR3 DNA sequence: TGTGCCAGCAGCTACCACGCAGATACGCAGTATTTT.

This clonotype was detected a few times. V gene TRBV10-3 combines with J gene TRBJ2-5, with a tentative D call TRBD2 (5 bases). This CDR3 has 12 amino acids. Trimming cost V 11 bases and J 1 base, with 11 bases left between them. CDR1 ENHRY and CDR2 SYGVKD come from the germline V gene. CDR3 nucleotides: TGTGCCTCTGGACTCTCCCAAGAGACCCAGTACTTC. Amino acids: CASGLSQETQYF.

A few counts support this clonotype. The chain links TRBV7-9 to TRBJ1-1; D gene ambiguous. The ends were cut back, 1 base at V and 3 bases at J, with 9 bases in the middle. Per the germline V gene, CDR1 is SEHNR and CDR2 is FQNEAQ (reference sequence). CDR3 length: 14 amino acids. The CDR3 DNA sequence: TGTGCCAGCAGCTTAGAACTACGGCACACTGAAGCTTTCTTT. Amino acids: CASSLELRHTEAFF.

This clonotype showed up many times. The CDR3 sequence is CASSQEGADTQYF. The CDR3 region has the DNA TGTGCCAGCAGCCAGGAGGGGGCAGATACGCAGTATTTT. The chain links TRBV3-1 to TRBJ2-3; TRBD1 or TRBD2 may be the D gene (6 bases each). This CDR3 is 13 amino acids long. The V end was cut by 3 bases, the J end by 4 bases, with 8 bases between. CDR1 is LGHDT, CDR2 YNNKEL, per germline (reference sequence).

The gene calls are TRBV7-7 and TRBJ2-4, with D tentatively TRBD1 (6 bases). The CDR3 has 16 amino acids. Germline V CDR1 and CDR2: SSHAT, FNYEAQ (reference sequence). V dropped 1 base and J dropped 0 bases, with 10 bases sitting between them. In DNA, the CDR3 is TGTGCCAGCAGCTTAGGGACAGAGCTAGCCAAAAACATTCAGTACTTC. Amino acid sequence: CASSLGTELAKNIQYF. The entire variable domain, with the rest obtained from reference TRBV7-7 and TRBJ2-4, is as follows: GAGVSQSPRYKVTKRGQDVTLRCDPISSHATLYWYQQALGQGPEFLTYFNYEAQPDKSGLPSDRFSAERPEGSISTLTIQRTEQRDSAMYRCASSLGTELAKNIQYFGAGTRLSVL.

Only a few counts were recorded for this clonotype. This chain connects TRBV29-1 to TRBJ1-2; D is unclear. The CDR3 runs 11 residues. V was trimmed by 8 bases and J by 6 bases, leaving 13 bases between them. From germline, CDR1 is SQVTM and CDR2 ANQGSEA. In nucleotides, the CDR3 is TGCAGCCTGGGGTCGGGGAATGGCTACACCTTC. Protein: CSLGSGNGYTF.

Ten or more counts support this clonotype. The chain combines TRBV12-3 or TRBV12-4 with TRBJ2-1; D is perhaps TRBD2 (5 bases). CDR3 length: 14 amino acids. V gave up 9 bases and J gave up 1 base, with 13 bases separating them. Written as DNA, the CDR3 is TGTGCCAGTAACGAACGGGGATCCTACAATGAGCAGTTCTTC. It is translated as CASNERGSYNEQFF.

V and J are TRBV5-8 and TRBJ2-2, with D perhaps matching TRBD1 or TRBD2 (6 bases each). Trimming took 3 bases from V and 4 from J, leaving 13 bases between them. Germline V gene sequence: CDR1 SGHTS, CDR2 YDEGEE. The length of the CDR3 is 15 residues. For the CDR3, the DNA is TGTGCCAGCAGCTCGGACGGGGGCCGCACCGGGGAGCTGTTTTTT. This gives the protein CASSSDGGRTGELFF.

CDR3 residues: CASSLSGTDNYGYTF. The CDR3 DNA follows: TGCGCCAGCAGCTTGAGCGGGACCGATAACTATGGCTACACCTTC. The chain employs TRBV5-1 and TRBJ1-2, with D perhaps matching TRBD1 (5 bases). From germline, CDR1 is SGHRS and CDR2 YFSETQ. The CDR3 consists of 15 residues. Trimming pared 1 base from V and 1 base from J, leaving 11 bases between.

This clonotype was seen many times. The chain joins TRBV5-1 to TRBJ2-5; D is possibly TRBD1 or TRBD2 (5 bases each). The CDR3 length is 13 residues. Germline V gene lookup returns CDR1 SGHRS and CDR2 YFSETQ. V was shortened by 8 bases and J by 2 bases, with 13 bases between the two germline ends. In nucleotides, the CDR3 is TGCGCCAGTCGGGGTGAGGGGCAAGAGACCCAGTACTTC. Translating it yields CASRGEGQETQYF. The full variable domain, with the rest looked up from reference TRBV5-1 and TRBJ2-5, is KAGVTQTPRYLIKTRGQQVTLSCSPISGHRSVSWYQQTPGQGLQFLFEYFSETQRNKGNFPGRFSGRQFSNSRSEMNVSTLELGDSALYLCASRGEGQETQYFGPGTRLLVL.